This T cell receptor (beta chain) was captured by sequencing in a study of T cells after yellow fever vaccination. Study-wide results and caveats: Reappearance after the booster was observed for most primary-vaccination clones (about 95% CD4, about 90% CD8).

Looked up from germline, CDR1 is SGHRS and CDR2 is YFSETQ. The CDR3 runs to 11 residues. This clonotype was found many times. The target antigen is unknown. One end of the junction is discordant with germline, which a read error may explain. TCRdb redid the calling of the 5' RACE reads with MiXCR, one entry per CDR3 protein. This table has approximately 550,000 distinct CDR3 sequences, approximately 13% appearing once. The receptor was isolated from a man aged 25-45 years who received the YFV17D yellow fever vaccine. The specimen was PBMCs, collected on the day of the yellow fever booster vaccination. The rearrangement joins TRBV5-1 to TRBJ2-1; D not certain. CDR3 region: CASSLGREQFF. The CDR3 DNA sequence: TGTGCCAGCAGCTTAGGTAGGGAGCAGTTCTTC.